The 27 T cell receptor beta chains listed next were all sequenced from one sample in a study of OX40 agonist ivuxolimab in advanced cancers. Produced via immunoSEQ multiplex PCR; TCRdb's table is partial and in-frame only. Of some 60,000 clones listed, approximately 91% are singletons. The material was CD4+ or CD8+ T cells sorted from blood, obtained in a trial of the OX40 agonist ivuxolimab. These receptors all stem from an adult with an advanced solid tumor such as melanoma, head and neck, liver or kidney cancer.

V and J are TRBV7-7 and TRBJ1-1; D unclear. With 5 bases removed from V and 0 bases from J, the gap between germline ends came to 7 bases. CDR1 and CDR2 from the germline V gene are SSHAT and FNYEAQ (reference sequence). CDR3 length: 13 amino acids. CDR3 loop: CASSLSVNTEAFF. The CDR3 nucleotides read TGTGCCAGCAGCCTTTCAGTGAACACTGAAGCTTTCTTT.

The sample holds a few counts of this clone. CDR3 DNA: TGTGCCAGCAGTCAGGGTAATTCACCCCTCCACTTT. Amino acid sequence: CASSQGNSPLHF. The chain combines TRBV6-1 with TRBJ1-6, with a weak D call TRBD1 (5 bases). CDR1 MNHNS and CDR2 SASEGT come from the germline V gene. V was pared by 5 bases and J by 6 bases, with 5 bases between. The CDR3 has 12 amino acids.

Within the sample, this clone is large (0.1 to 1%). The V and J genes are TRBV18 and TRBJ1-1, with 7 bases that match TRBD1. Germline CDR1 is KGHSH and CDR2 is LQKENI. The CDR3 is 14 residues long. The V and J ends lost 4 bases and 4 bases, in that order; junction bases with no gene match: 6. This CDR3 reads CASSLAGGSTEAFF. The CDR3 DNA reads as TGTGCCAGCTCACTCGCAGGGGGTAGCACTGAAGCTTTCTTT.

This clone was counted a single time. The chain couples TRBV2 to TRBJ1-1, with a tentative D call TRBD1 (5 bases). V lost 6 bases to trimming and J lost 6 bases, with 14 bases between them. The germline gives CDR1 SNHLY, CDR2 FYNNEI. CDR3 length: 13 amino acids. CDR3 region: CASSHLMGAEAFF. The CDR3 nucleotides read TGTGCCAGCAGCCACTTGATGGGGGCTGAAGCTTTCTTT. Supplemented by reference TRBV2 and TRBJ1-1, the full variable domain reads EPEVTQTPSHQVTQMGQEVILRCVPISNHLYFYWYRQILGQKVEFLVSFYNNEISEKSEIFDDQFSVERPDGSNFTLKIRSTKLEDSAMYFCASSHLMGAEAFFGQGTRLTVV.

The V call is TRBV7-6, the J call TRBJ2-7; D is possibly TRBD1 (5 bases). The CDR3 length is 14 residues. Germline V gene data show CDR1 as SGHVS and CDR2 as FNYEAQ. V lost 5 bases and J 2 bases, leaving 13 bases between the germline ends. The CDR3 DNA reads TGTGCCAGCAGCCCGGCAGGGAACCCCTACGAGCAGTACTTC. Translating gives CASSPAGNPYEQYF.

V and J are TRBV10-1 and TRBJ2-7; TRBD2 matches 7 bases. Germline trimming cut 6 bases from V and 3 bases from J; bases unmatched to any gene: 8. The CDR3 runs to 14 residues. The germline gives CDR1 WNHNN, CDR2 SYGVQD (reference sequence). As DNA, the CDR3 is TGCGCCAGCAGCAGGCTCCGGGAGGACTACGAGCAGTACTTC. Translation: CASSRLREDYEQYF.

V and J are TRBV14 and TRBJ2-1; 8 bases are shared with TRBD2. Germline trimming cut 0 bases from V and 2 bases from J; bases unmatched to any gene: 3. CDR3 length: 16 amino acids. Germline CDR1 SGHDN, CDR2 FVKESK. The CDR3 nucleotides are TGTGCCAGCAGCCAAGAGGGAGCGGGGGCCTACAATGAGCAGTTCTTC. Encoded protein: CASSQEGAGAYNEQFF.

V is TRBV4-1 and J is TRBJ2-7; D not certain. V gave up 0 bases and J gave up 7 bases, with 19 bases separating them. The CDR3 spans 16 residues. Germline loops: CDR1 MGHRA, CDR2 YSYEKL. The CDR3 DNA follows: TGCGCCAGCAGCCAAGATCAATGGTCGGCCCCCTGGGAGCAGTACTTC. Translating gives CASSQDQWSAPWEQYF.

V is TRBV10-2 and J is TRBJ2-7, with 7 bases that match TRBD1. The germline CDR1 and CDR2 sequences are WSHSY and SAAADI. This CDR3 is 15 amino acids long. Trimming at V came to 0 bases and at J to 1 base, leaving 3 bases not matched to a gene. The CDR3 coding sequence is TGCGCCAGCAGTGAGTCCGAGGGGGCTTCCTACGAGCAGTACTTC. Translation gives CASSESEGASYEQYF.

The genes are TRBV6-5 and TRBJ1-5; D unclear. The ends were cut back, 2 bases at V and 4 bases at J, with 3 bases in the middle. The CDR3 is 12 amino acids. The V gene's germline CDR1 is MNHEY and CDR2 SVGAGI. CDR3 region: CASSYMNQPQHF. In DNA, the CDR3 is TGTGCCAGCAGTTACATGAATCAGCCCCAGCATTTT.

V is TRBV29-1 and J is TRBJ2-1; 8 positions agree with TRBD2. The germline V gene has CDR1 SQVTM and CDR2 ANQGSEA. V was clipped by 7 bases and J by 4 bases; unmatched bases: 6. The CDR3 has 13 amino acids. The CDR3 here is CSALAGRYNEQFF. The CDR3 DNA sequence: TGCAGCGCCCTAGCGGGCCGATACAATGAGCAGTTCTTC.

This rearrangement joins TRBV30 to TRBJ2-7; tentative D call: TRBD2 (6 bases). V lost 5 bases, J lost 1 base, and 12 bases lay in between. The CDR3 totals 13 residues. Germline CDR1 reads GTSNPN; CDR2 reads SVGIG (reference sequence). CDR3 nucleotides: TGTGCCTGGGGGACTGATCCTTCCTACGAGCAGTACTTC. Translating gives CAWGTDPSYEQYF.

V usage is TRBV4-1 and J usage is TRBJ1-1; D is unclear. The germline V gene has CDR1 MGHRA and CDR2 YSYEKL. There are 15 residues in the CDR3. Between the trimmed V and J ends, which lost 1 base and 3 bases, there was a span of 12 bases. DNA of the CDR3: TGCGCCAGCAGCCAAGTAGAGGGAGGCTACACTGAAGCTTTCTTT. This encodes CASSQVEGGYTEAFF.

This chain joins TRBV5-6 and TRBJ2-5, with 9 positions matching TRBD1. The DNA end lines up better with TRBJ2-7; the J call may be wrong. Germline CDR1 is SGHDT and CDR2 is YYEEEE. The CDR3 contains 14 residues. As DNA, the CDR3 is TGTGCCAGCAGCTCCGGGACAGGGATAACCGAGCAGTACTTC. Protein sequence: CASSSGTGITEQYF.

The chain joins TRBV29-1 to TRBJ1-3; no clear D gene. This CDR3 comprises 14 residues. Trimming shortened V by 5 bases and J by 0 bases, and 11 bases separated the two germline ends. Germline CDR1 reads SQVTM; CDR2 reads ANQGSEA. In DNA, the CDR3 is TGCAGCGTTCAGACCGGGCCCTCTGGAAACACCATATATTTT. It encodes CSVQTGPSGNTIYF.

The chain combines TRBV7-9 with TRBJ2-3, with unresolved D. Trimming shortened V by 8 bases and J by 2 bases, and 8 bases separated the two germline ends. The CDR3 extends over 12 amino acids. The V gene's germline CDR1 is SEHNR and CDR2 FQNEAQ (reference sequence). This CDR3 reads CASEINTDTQYF. The CDR3, as DNA: TGTGCCAGCGAGATTAACACAGATACGCAGTATTTT.

This clone is a singleton in its sample. The CDR3 spells CASSLMGVSWTEAFF. In DNA form, the CDR3 reads TGTGCCAGCAGCTTAATGGGGGTTTCGTGGACTGAAGCTTTCTTT. The chain links TRBV6-5 to TRBJ1-1, with D possibly being TRBD1 (5 bases). In germline, CDR1 is MNHEY, CDR2 SVGAGI. CDR3 length: 15 amino acids. V was clipped by 6 bases and J by 5 bases, with 19 bases between them.

The V gene is TRBV19, the J gene TRBJ1-1; D unclear. CDR1 is LNHDA and CDR2 is SQIVND in the germline V gene (reference sequence). The ends were cut back, 3 bases at V and 2 bases at J, with 10 bases in the middle. The CDR3 runs to 14 residues. The CDR3 coding sequence is TGTGCCAGTAGTATCGTCCAGGACAACACTGAAGCTTTCTTT. It specifies CASSIVQDNTEAFF.

CDR3 sequence: CASSFGAYEQYF. CDR3 coding DNA: TGTGCCAGCAGCTTCGGGGCCTACGAGCAGTACTTC. V is TRBV7-3 and J is TRBJ2-7; D possibly corresponds to TRBD2 (5 bases). This CDR3 has 12 residues. Germline values: CDR1 SGHTA, CDR2 FQGTGA. With 3 bases removed from V and 2 bases from J, the gap between germline ends came to 5 bases.

This chain connects TRBV19 to TRBJ1-1; TRBD1 agrees at 7 bases. J was trimmed by 1 base and V by 8 bases; bases with no gene match: 4. This CDR3 comprises 13 residues. Germline V CDR1 and CDR2: LNHDA, SQIVND (reference sequence). In DNA, the CDR3 is TGTGCCAGTCGACAGGGACAGAACACTGAAGCTTTCTTT. Translated: CASRQGQNTEAFF.

The V call is TRBV27, the J call TRBJ2-7; tentatively, D is TRBD1 (6 bases). In germline, CDR1 is MNHEY, CDR2 SMNVEV (reference sequence). There are 13 residues in the CDR3. Trimming pared 4 bases from V and 5 bases from J, leaving 12 bases between. The CDR3 protein is CASSYTDSNEQYF. The CDR3 nucleotides are TGTGCCAGCAGTTACACGGACAGCAACGAGCAGTACTTC.

In DNA form, the CDR3 reads TGCAGTTGGGACTTTCAAGAGACCCAGTACTTC. Translation gives CSWDFQETQYF. The chain couples TRBV20-1 to TRBJ2-5, with D perhaps matching TRBD2 (6 bases). V was clipped by 8 bases and J by 2 bases, with 9 bases between them. Per the germline V gene, CDR1 is DFQATT and CDR2 is SNEGSKA (reference sequence). The CDR3 is made up of 11 amino acids.

The CDR3 loop is CASSEWTSGSTEQFF. The CDR3 DNA reads TGTGCCAGCAGTGAATGGACTAGCGGGTCTACCGAGCAGTTCTTC. This chain joins TRBV6-1 and TRBJ2-1; 11 bases map to TRBD2. Trimming took 2 bases from V and 10 from J; bases not matched to a gene: 7. The germline CDR1 and CDR2 sequences are MNHNS and SASEGT. This CDR3 is 15 amino acids long.

CDR3 coding DNA: TGTGCCAGCAGCTTGGGACAGGGTGGTGGGTACGAGCAGTACTTC. Its translation: CASSLGQGGGYEQYF. V gene TRBV5-5 combines with J gene TRBJ2-7; TRBD1 matches 7 bases. Trimming at V came to 0 bases and at J to 4 bases, leaving 7 bases not matched to a gene. The germline gives CDR1 SGHKS, CDR2 YYEKEE (reference sequence). CDR3 length equals 15 residues.

The sample holds one count of this clone. This chain connects TRBV27 to TRBJ2-4; possibly TRBD2 for D (6 bases). CDR3 length: 15 residues. V dropped 3 bases and J dropped 0 bases, with 9 bases sitting between them. Germline CDR1 MNHEY, CDR2 SMNVEV (reference sequence). CDR3 nucleotides: TGTGCCAGCAGTTTGGAGGGCCAAGCCAAAAACATTCAGTACTTC. It codes for CASSLEGQAKNIQYF.

The V and J genes are TRBV19 and TRBJ2-1, with 16 bases matching TRBD2. Looked up from germline, CDR1 is LNHDA and CDR2 is SQIVND (reference sequence). V gave up 3 bases and J gave up 8 bases; unmatched junction bases: 4. This CDR3 comprises 16 residues. CDR3 protein: CASSIGTSGGVDEQFF. The DNA for the CDR3 is TGTGCCAGTAGTATCGGGACTAGCGGGGGGGTCGATGAGCAGTTCTTC.

This clone was seen only once. The chain couples TRBV7-9 to TRBJ1-2; D gene ambiguous. V dropped 4 bases and J dropped 0 bases, with 9 bases sitting between them. This CDR3 is 14 amino acids long. Germline CDR1 reads SEHNR; CDR2 reads FQNEAQ (reference sequence). CDR3 nucleotides: TGTGCCAGCAGCTCCGCCGCAGCTAACTATGGCTACACCTTC. This encodes CASSSAAANYGYTF.